The 13 T cell receptor beta chains given below trace back to one sample, sequenced in a study of T cells in Graves' hyperthyroidism and ophthalmopathy. RNA transcripts gave rise to amplified TCR beta CDR3 regions. Primed by the HTBI set, a first-round RT-PCR was run on the TCR CDR3. Each CDR3 protein is one row after TCRdb ran MiXCR on the multiplex PCR reads. The repertoire holds a few hundred thousand distinct CDR3 sequences, with 40% to 50% as singletons. The material sequenced was peripheral blood or thyroid tissue (not recorded which). These receptors came from an adult woman with Graves' disease, either hyperthyroidism or ophthalmopathy (not recorded which).

The V gene is TRBV7-3, the J gene TRBJ2-2; D ambiguous. V was pared by 1 base and J by 0 bases, with 12 bases between. The CDR3 covers 17 residues. Germline V gene lookup returns CDR1 SGHTA and CDR2 FQGTGA. The CDR3 reads CASSLKGRGTNTGELFF. In nucleotides, the CDR3 is TGTGCCAGCAGCTTAAAAGGGCGAGGAACGAACACCGGGGAGCTGTTTTTT.

The chain has TRBV7-2 and TRBJ2-1; D is undetermined. V lost 4 bases and J 7 bases, leaving 11 bases between the germline ends. Germline V gene sequence: CDR1 SGHTA, CDR2 FQGNSA. The CDR3 covers 13 residues. The CDR3 is CASSSYTRNEQFF. The CDR3, as DNA: TGTGCCAGCAGCTCCTACACACGGAATGAGCAGTTCTTC.

This clonotype was seen at least ten times. The chain combines TRBV14 with TRBJ2-7; tentatively, D is TRBD1 (5 bases). Germline V gene data show CDR1 as SGHDN and CDR2 as FVKESK. Trimming stripped 1 base from V and 2 bases from J, with 18 bases between. The CDR3 is made up of 17 amino acids. The CDR3 DNA reads as TGTGCCAGCAGCCAAGCAAGGGGTAAAGGGCTTACCTACGAGCAGTACTTC. This sequence encodes CASSQARGKGLTYEQYF.

The chain recombines TRBV7-2 with TRBJ1-2, with 11 bases lining up with TRBD1. The germline V gene has CDR1 SGHTA and CDR2 FQGNSA. This CDR3 has 18 residues. The trim removed 5 bases at V and 11 bases at J, leaving 22 bases unmatched. CDR3: CASSQQLRTGTGGTGYTF. In DNA, the CDR3 is TGTGCCAGCAGCCAGCAGCTTAGAACGGGGACAGGGGGAACCGGTTACACCTTC.

This clonotype showed up many times. The V gene is TRBV6-2 or TRBV6-3, the J gene TRBJ1-5; D might be TRBD1 (6 bases). This CDR3 has 14 residues. Germline values: CDR1 MNHEY, CDR2 SVGEGT. The germline V and J ends were trimmed by 5 bases and 7 bases, with 15 bases remaining between them. The CDR3 bases are TGTGCCAGCAGTCCCACAGGGTTCCGGCAGCCCCAGCATTTT. This translates into CASSPTGFRQPQHF.

This clonotype was detected only once. The gene calls are TRBV2 and TRBJ2-2; D gene uncertain. The CDR3 sequence is 13 residues long. V lost 7 bases and J 2 bases, leaving 8 bases between the germline ends. Germline V lookup: CDR1 SNHLY, CDR2 FYNNEI. Here the CDR3 reads CASTSDNTGELFF. DNA for the CDR3: TGTGCCAGCACAAGCGATAACACCGGGGAGCTGTTTTTT. Full variable domain (missing parts from reference TRBV2 and TRBJ2-2): EPEVTQTPSHQVTQMGQEVILRCVPISNHLYFYWYRQILGQKVEFLVSFYNNEISEKSEIFDDQFSVERPDGSNFTLKIRSTKLEDSAMYFCASTSDNTGELFFGEGSRLTVL.

This clonotype was counted only a few times. This chain links TRBV28 with TRBJ1-1; no definite D call. The CDR3 is 14 residues long. With 6 bases removed from V and 7 bases from J, the gap between germline ends came to 18 bases. Germline assignment: CDR1 MDHEN and CDR2 SYDVKM. As DNA, the CDR3 is TGTGCCAGCAGGCTTGTTGGGGAGGGAAGTGAAGCTTTCTTT. Translating it yields CASRLVGEGSEAFF. Drawing the rest from reference TRBV28 and TRBJ1-1, the complete variable domain is DVKVTQSSRYLVKRTGEKVFLECVQDMDHENMFWYRQDPGLGLRLIYFSYDVKMKEKGDIPEGYSVSREKKERFSLILESASTNQTSMYLCASRLVGEGSEAFFGQGTRLTVV.

The rearrangement uses TRBV12-3 or TRBV12-4 and TRBJ2-2, with 10 bases matching TRBD2. After removal of 7 bases from V and 4 bases from J, the junction contained 3 bases not matched to a gene. The CDR3 has 14 amino acids. The CDR3 is CASTASGGTGELFF. In nucleotides, the CDR3 is TGTGCCAGCACCGCTAGCGGGGGCACCGGGGAGCTGTTTTTT.

The J gene is TRBJ1-1, the V gene TRBV12-3 or TRBV12-4, with a tentative D call TRBD1 (6 bases). The CDR3 is 15 residues long. With 6 bases removed from V and 1 base from J, the gap between germline ends came to 15 bases. CDR3 sequence (DNA): TGTGCCAGCAGACCGACTGGACAGAGGAACACTGAAGCTTTCTTT. This encodes CASRPTGQRNTEAFF.

The chain carries TRBV2 and TRBJ1-2; possible D gene TRBD1, 6 bases. The CDR3 loop spans 15 amino acids. CDR1 and CDR2 from the germline V gene are SNHLY and FYNNEI. Between the trimmed V and J ends, which lost 2 bases and 3 bases, there was a span of 13 bases. DNA of the CDR3: TGTGCCAGCAGTGAAAAGGGGGAGGTTGACTATGGCTACACCTTC. Amino acids: CASSEKGEVDYGYTF.

The table lists this clonotype with many counts. The gene calls are TRBV7-2 and TRBJ1-2; no clear D. Between the trimmed V and J ends, which lost 5 bases and 2 bases, there was a span of 12 bases. The length of the CDR3 is 14 residues. The V gene's germline CDR1 is SGHTA and CDR2 FQGNSA. The CDR3 DNA reads TGTGCCAGCAGCATGTGGACCCAGAACTATGGCTACACCTTC. Its protein is CASSMWTQNYGYTF. The variable domain in full, with the rest retrieved from reference TRBV7-2 and TRBJ1-2, is GAGVSQSPSNKVTEKGKDVELRCDPISGHTALYWYRQSLGQGLEFLIYFQGNSAPDKSGLPSDRFSAERTGGSVSTLTIQRTQQEDSAVYLCASSMWTQNYGYTFGSGTRLTVV.

This clonotype was seen a few times. This sequence joins TRBV14 and TRBJ2-5, with D maybe TRBD1 (6 bases). Per the germline V gene, CDR1 is SGHDN and CDR2 is FVKESK. The CDR3 spans 13 residues. Trimming cost V 4 bases and J 5 bases, with 11 bases left between them. CDR3 DNA: TGTGCCAGCAGCCCCGACAGGAGGGAGACCCAGTACTTC. It yields the protein CASSPDRRETQYF.

This chain joins TRBV2 and TRBJ2-7; TRBD2 matches 10 bases. The germline CDR1 and CDR2 sequences are SNHLY and FYNNEI. The CDR3 extends over 15 amino acids. Unmatched junction bases numbered 11, after V lost 5 bases and J lost 7 bases. CDR3 loop: CASSPGASGSEEQYF. For the CDR3, the DNA is TGTGCCAGCAGTCCCGGGGCTAGCGGGAGTGAGGAGCAGTACTTC.